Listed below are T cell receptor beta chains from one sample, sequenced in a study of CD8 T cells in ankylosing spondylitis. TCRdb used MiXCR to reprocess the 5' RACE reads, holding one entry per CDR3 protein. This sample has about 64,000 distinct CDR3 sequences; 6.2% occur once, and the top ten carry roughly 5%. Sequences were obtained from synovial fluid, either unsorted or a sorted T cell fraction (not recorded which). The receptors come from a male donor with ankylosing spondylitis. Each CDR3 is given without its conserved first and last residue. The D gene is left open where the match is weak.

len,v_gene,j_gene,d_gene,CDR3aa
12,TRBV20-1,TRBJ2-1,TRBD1,SALDRVGYNEQF
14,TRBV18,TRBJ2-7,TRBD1,ASSLGTGGAPYEQY
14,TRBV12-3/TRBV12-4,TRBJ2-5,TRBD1,ASSPRDRQGLQTQY
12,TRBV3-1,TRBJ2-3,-,ASSSEGLTDTQY
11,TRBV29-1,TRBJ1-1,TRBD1,SVQGAVGTEAF
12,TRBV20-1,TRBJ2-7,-,SARATGFTYEQY
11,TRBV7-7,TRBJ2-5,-,ASSSGEGETQY
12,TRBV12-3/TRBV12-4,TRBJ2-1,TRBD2,ATPGTSGRGEQF
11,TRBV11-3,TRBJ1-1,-,ASSLDRDAEAF
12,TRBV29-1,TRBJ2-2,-,SVLRDPNTGELF
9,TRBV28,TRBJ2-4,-,ASSHKNIQY
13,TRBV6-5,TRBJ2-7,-,ASSFQDPGDYEQY
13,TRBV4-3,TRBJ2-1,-,ASSQVRERGNEQF
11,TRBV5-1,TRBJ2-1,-,ASSQTVPNEQF
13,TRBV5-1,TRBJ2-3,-,ASSTDSAGTDTQY
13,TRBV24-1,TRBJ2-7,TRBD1,ATSDPGQGVSEQY
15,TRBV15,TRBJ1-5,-,ATSRDLAGTGNQPQH
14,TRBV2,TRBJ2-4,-,ASSPRGSGLTNIQY
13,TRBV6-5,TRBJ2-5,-,ASSYSAEPAETQY
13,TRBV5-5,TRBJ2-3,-,ASSLVSAHTDTQY
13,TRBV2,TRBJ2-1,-,ASSENGMERNEQF
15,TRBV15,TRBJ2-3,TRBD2,ATSRDLTSGRRDTQY
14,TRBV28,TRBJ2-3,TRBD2,ASSPLAGGPTDTQY
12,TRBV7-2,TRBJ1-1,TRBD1,ASSFDRGGTEAF
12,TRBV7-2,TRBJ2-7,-,ASSTVADSYEQY
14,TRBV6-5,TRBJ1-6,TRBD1,ASSYYPGQGLRTLH
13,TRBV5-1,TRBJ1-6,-,ASSLRDGSNSPLH
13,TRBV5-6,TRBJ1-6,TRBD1,ASSIPRQGNSPLH
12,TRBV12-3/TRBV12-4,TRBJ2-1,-,ASSSDPAYNEQF
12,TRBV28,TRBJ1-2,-,ASSFRDLFYGYT
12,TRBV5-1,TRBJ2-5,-,ASGRGGQQETQY
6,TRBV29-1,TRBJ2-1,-,TDNEQF
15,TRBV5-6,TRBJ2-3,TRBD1,ASSSFPGQGRADTQY
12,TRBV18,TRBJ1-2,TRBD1,ASSPGQGAFGYT
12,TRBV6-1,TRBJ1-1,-,ASSPDIWNTEAF
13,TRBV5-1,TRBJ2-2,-,ASSLVTVNTGELF
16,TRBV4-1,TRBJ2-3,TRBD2,ASSQDPQAAGGTDTQY
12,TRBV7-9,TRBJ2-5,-,ASSLDLGAETQY
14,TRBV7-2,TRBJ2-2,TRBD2,ASSPTAGGVIGELF
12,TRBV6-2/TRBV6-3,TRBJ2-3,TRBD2,ASGTSGTADTQY
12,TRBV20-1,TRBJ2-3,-,SARGSDRWDTQY
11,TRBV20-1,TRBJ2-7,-,SARDRQGGGGY
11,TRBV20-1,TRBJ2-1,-,SARSRSYNEQF
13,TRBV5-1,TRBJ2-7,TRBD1,ASSLEAGQVYEQY
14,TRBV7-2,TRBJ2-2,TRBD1,ASSRGPGQGSGELF
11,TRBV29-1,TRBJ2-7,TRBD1,SAQGQGSYEQY
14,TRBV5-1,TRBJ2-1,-,ASSLDGGDSYNEQF
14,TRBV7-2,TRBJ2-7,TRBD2,ASSLVGAGVRYEQY
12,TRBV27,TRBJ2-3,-,ASQEGRGTDTQY
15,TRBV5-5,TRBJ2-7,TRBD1,ASSLASVGQGFNEQY
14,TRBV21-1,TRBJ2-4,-,ASSSCRGPAKNIQY
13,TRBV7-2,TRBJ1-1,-,ASSPSSDRNTEAF
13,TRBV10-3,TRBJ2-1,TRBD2,AIRATSGRINEQF
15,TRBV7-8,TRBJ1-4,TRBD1,ASSSEAPGQGNLKLF
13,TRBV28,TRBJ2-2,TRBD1,ASRRQGEGTGELF
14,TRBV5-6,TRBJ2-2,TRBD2,ASSSLAGGNTGELF
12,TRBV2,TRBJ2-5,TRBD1,ASSFGTGRETQC
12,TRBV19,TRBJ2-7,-,ASSTGAMVYEQY
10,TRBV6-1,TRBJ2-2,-,ASTGRAGELF
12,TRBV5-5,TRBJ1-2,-,ASSIPGANYGYT